The 18 T cell receptor beta chains below were found in one sample sequenced in a study of CD4 T cells in relation to SARS-CoV-2 and coronaviruses. Unexposed donor CD4+ T cells date from about 2011-2018, before the COVID-19 pandemic. Isolation of CD4+ T cells took place after nine to ten days in culture. For these receptors, no antigen is known. Some clones are missing from TCRdb's copy, which holds only in-frame ones; the method was immunoSEQ multiplex PCR. Found here are around 11,000 clones, roughly 72% of them singletons; the top ten hold over 15%. Sequencing input: CD4+ T cells from PBMCs, cultured in vitro. These receptors were obtained from a human donor in good health.

The V and J genes are TRBV6-6 and TRBJ1-4; D might be TRBD1 (5 bases). Germline V lookup: CDR1 MNHNY, CDR2 SVGAGI (reference sequence). With 5 bases removed from V and 7 bases from J, the gap between germline ends came to 11 bases. The CDR3 runs to 13 residues. Written as DNA, the CDR3 is TGTGCCAGCAGTACGGGGGGGGTTGAAAAACTGTTTTTT. Its translation: CASSTGGVEKLFF.

The J gene is TRBJ1-2, the V gene TRBV20-1; possible D gene TRBD1, 5 bases. Germline-derived CDR1 and CDR2 are DFQATT and SNEGSKA (reference sequence). V lost 4 bases, J lost 7 bases, and 10 bases lay in between. This CDR3 region has 11 residues. The CDR3 reads CSATGFGGYTF. The CDR3, as DNA: TGCAGTGCTACAGGGTTTGGTGGCTACACCTTC.

The gene calls are TRBV9 and TRBJ2-1; weak D call: TRBD1 (5 bases). With 0 bases removed from V and 5 bases from J, the gap between germline ends came to 18 bases. Germline V gene sequence: CDR1 SGDLS, CDR2 YYNGEE. This CDR3 is 17 amino acids long. CDR3 residues: CASSVALRQGEDNEQFF. CDR3 coding DNA: TGTGCCAGCAGCGTAGCTCTCCGCCAAGGGGAAGACAATGAGCAGTTCTTC.

The chain is built from TRBV6-5 and TRBJ2-3; no clear D. Deletions cut 6 bases from V and 2 bases from J, with 9 bases between. CDR1 and CDR2 (germline): MNHEY, SVGAGI. The CDR3 is 13 residues long. The CDR3 DNA is TGTGCCAGCAGGGCAGGACCCACAGATACGCAGTATTTT. It is translated as CASRAGPTDTQYF.

The CDR3 nucleotides are TGCGCCAGCAGACTTCGGGTAGCGGGACCCACAGATACGCAGTATTTT. Protein: CASRLRVAGPTDTQYF. V is TRBV5-1 and J is TRBJ2-3; 8 bases are shared with TRBD2. Germline CDR1 is SGHRS and CDR2 is YFSETQ. The CDR3 has 16 residues. With V trimmed by 5 bases and J by 2 bases, 10 bases remained unmatched.

This sequence joins TRBV5-4 and TRBJ1-2; tentative D call: TRBD1 (5 bases). The ends were cut back, 3 bases at V and 8 bases at J, with 17 bases in the middle. Germline V gene sequence: CDR1 SGHNT, CDR2 YYREEE (reference sequence). This CDR3 spans 14 amino acids. This chain's CDR3 is CASSSGTYQRGYTF. The CDR3 DNA sequence: TGTGCCAGCAGCTCCGGGACTTATCAAAGGGGCTACACCTTC.

The rearrangement links TRBV5-1 to TRBJ2-6, with 12 nucleotides matching TRBD1. The length of the CDR3 is 17 residues. Germline assignment: CDR1 SGHRS and CDR2 YFSETQ. V shed 9 bases, J shed 4 bases, and the junction held 11 bases outside the gene matches. The CDR3 DNA reads TGCGCCACCCGGGCGGGACAGGGGGCGCGAGGGGCCAACGTCCTGACTTTC. Encoded protein: CATRAGQGARGANVLTF.

This clone is medium-sized in the sample. V gene TRBV5-1 combines with J gene TRBJ2-1; D gene ambiguous. V shed 0 bases and J shed 1 base, with 11 bases lying between them. Germline lookup yields CDR1 SGHRS and CDR2 YFSETQ. The CDR3 is 16 residues long. Written as DNA, the CDR3 is TGCGCCAGCAGCTTGGAGGCAGCAAATTCCTACAATGAGCAGTTCTTC. Amino acids: CASSLEAANSYNEQFF.

The J gene is TRBJ2-2, the V gene TRBV14; D unclear. The germline CDR1 and CDR2 sequences are SGHDN and FVKESK. The germline V and J ends were trimmed by 4 bases and 4 bases, with 7 bases remaining between them. There are 13 residues in the CDR3. This chain's CDR3 is CASSLHVTGELFF. The CDR3 DNA sequence: TGTGCCAGCAGCCTACATGTCACCGGGGAGCTGTTTTTT.

The rearrangement joins TRBV18 to TRBJ2-2, with D perhaps matching TRBD1 (6 bases). The V end was cut by 4 bases, the J end by 6 bases, with 9 bases between. The CDR3 runs to 13 residues. From germline, CDR1 is KGHSH and CDR2 LQKENI. The CDR3 sequence: CASSRQVPGELFF. CDR3 sequence (DNA): TGTGCCAGCTCACGACAGGTTCCCGGGGAGCTGTTTTTT.

This CDR3 is CASSLSGTGEGELFF. The CDR3 DNA is TGTGCCAGCAGCCTCTCCGGGACAGGGGAGGGGGAGCTGTTTTTT. This chain joins TRBV7-3 and TRBJ2-2, with 10 bases matching TRBD1. The CDR3 is 15 residues long. Germline V lookup: CDR1 SGHTA, CDR2 FQGTGA. V gave up 5 bases and J gave up 8 bases; unmatched junction bases: 8.

The chain employs TRBV9 and TRBJ1-3; D is undetermined. The CDR3 is 13 residues long. Looked up from germline, CDR1 is SGDLS and CDR2 is YYNGEE. Trimming removed 3 bases at V and 4 bases at J, with 8 bases between. CDR3 nucleotide sequence: TGTGCCAGCAGCGACTCGGCCGGAAACACCATATATTTT. Translation gives CASSDSAGNTIYF.

The chain links TRBV6-1 to TRBJ1-5; D not resolved. The CDR3 contains 15 residues. V was trimmed by 3 bases and J by 7 bases, leaving 16 bases between them. Germline CDR1 reads MNHNS; CDR2 reads SASEGT. The CDR3 region has the DNA TGTGCCAGCAGTGAGATGACGGGCTTAGGCCAGCCCCAGCATTTT. Amino acids: CASSEMTGLGQPQHF.

CDR3 DNA sequence: TGCAGCGTTGAAGAAAAGGGCTACGAGCAGTACTTC. It specifies CSVEEKGYEQYF. The V gene is TRBV29-1, the J gene TRBJ2-7; D not resolved. The germline gives CDR1 SQVTM, CDR2 ANQGSEA. V was shortened by 0 bases and J by 3 bases, with 6 bases between the two germline ends. The CDR3 is made up of 12 amino acids.

As for this clone: At one of its ends the junction is not consistent with the germline gene, which may arise from a read error. The chain couples TRBV19 to TRBJ1-4, with D tentatively TRBD1 (5 bases). Germline CDR1 LNHDA, CDR2 SQIVND (reference sequence). This CDR3 spans 10 amino acids. Here the CDR3 reads CARGKAGSLF. The CDR3, as DNA: TGTGCCAGGGGAAAGGCAGGGTCTCTGTTT.

The chain links TRBV5-1 to TRBJ1-2, with D possibly matching TRBD1 (6 bases). The V end was cut by 0 bases, the J end by 6 bases, with 15 bases between. The CDR3 spans 15 residues. Germline CDR1 and CDR2: SGHRS and YFSETQ. CDR3 amino acids: CASSLVQGLVDGYTF. CDR3 in DNA: TGCGCCAGCAGCTTGGTTCAGGGGCTGGTTGATGGCTACACCTTC.

The CDR3 DNA sequence: TGTGCCAGTAGTCTCCGGCAGGGGAAAGACGAGCAGTACTTC. It encodes CASSLRQGKDEQYF. The gene calls are TRBV19 and TRBJ2-7; TRBD1 might be the D (6 bases). The CDR3 contains 14 residues. The V and J ends lost 5 bases and 5 bases respectively, with 16 bases between them. Per germline, CDR1 LNHDA and CDR2 SQIVND (reference sequence).

V usage is TRBV19 and J usage is TRBJ2-7; perhaps TRBD2 as D (6 bases). The germline V gene has CDR1 LNHDA and CDR2 SQIVND (reference sequence). V was cut by 3 bases and J by 1 base, with 16 bases left in between. CDR3 size: 16 residues. CDR3 coding DNA: TGTGCCAGTAGTATTGGAGGGGCGCGGGGATCCTACGAGCAGTACTTC. It translates to CASSIGGARGSYEQYF. Together with reference TRBV19 and TRBJ2-7, the CDR3 gives the full variable domain: DGGITQSPKYLFRKEGQNVTLSCEQNLNHDAMYWYRQDPGQGLRLIYYSQIVNDFQKGDIAEGYSVSREKKESFPLTVTSAQKNPTAFYLCASSIGGARGSYEQYFGPGTRLTVT.